These 5 T cell receptor beta chains originate from one sample sequenced in a study of cytomegalovirus exposure and HLA in healthy donors. It was with 60 Vbeta and 13 Jbeta primers that the PCR ran. Profiling relied on immunoSEQ multiplex PCR, and the TCRdb table lists in-frame clones only, not all of them. The sample gives approximately 100,000 clones, 73% of which show up once; roughly 8% is in the top ten. Material for sequencing was PBMCs. All receptors come from a man aged 35 to 55 in good health and CMV-seronegative.

This chain uses TRBV5-1 with TRBJ2-6; D is perhaps TRBD1 (6 bases). The germline V gene encodes CDR1 SGHRS and CDR2 YFSETQ. The CDR3 is 18 residues long. Between the trimmed V and J ends, which lost 1 base and 0 bases, there was a span of 14 bases. As DNA, the CDR3 is TGCGCCAGCAGCTTGCTCCCTACAGGGACCTCTGGGGCCAACGTCCTGACTTTC. It encodes CASSLLPTGTSGANVLTF.

This clone was found a few times. The chain uses TRBV7-2 and TRBJ2-7; TRBD2 agrees at 10 bases. V shed 2 bases and J 7 bases; nucleotides not matched to a gene: 5. CDR1 and CDR2 from the germline V gene are SGHTA and FQGNSA. CDR3 length equals 14 residues. This chain's CDR3 is CASSLLAGAGEQYF. The CDR3 DNA is TGTGCCAGCAGCTTACTAGCGGGGGCAGGTGAGCAGTACTTC.

The V gene is TRBV4-3, the J gene TRBJ1-2; 9 bases line up with TRBD1. V gave up 3 bases and J gave up 6 bases; unmatched junction bases: 11. This CDR3 region has 16 residues. From germline, CDR1 is LGHNA and CDR2 YSLEER. CDR3 protein: CASSQGTATGGDGYTF. CDR3 sequence (DNA): TGCGCCAGCAGCCAGGGAACCGCGACAGGGGGTGATGGCTACACCTTC.

This sequence joins TRBV19 and TRBJ2-7, with 7 bases lining up with TRBD2. This CDR3 contains 15 residues. Germline V gene sequence: CDR1 LNHDA, CDR2 SQIVND (reference sequence). Unmatched junction bases numbered 6, after V lost 4 bases and J lost 0 bases. CDR3 amino acids: CASSNRLAGSYEQYF. DNA for the CDR3: TGTGCCAGTAGTAACAGACTAGCAGGCTCCTACGAGCAGTACTTC.

The rearrangement joins TRBV9 to TRBJ1-6, with TRBD1 as a possible D gene (5 bases). Trimming took off 3 bases at V and 9 bases at J, with 13 bases between the two ends. In germline, CDR1 is SGDLS, CDR2 YYNGEE. This CDR3 spans 14 amino acids. The CDR3 DNA reads as TGTGCCAGCAGCGCCGAATGGGGCGGTTCACCCCTCCACTTT. Translated: CASSAEWGGSPLHF.